The 5 T cell receptor beta chains below come from one sample, sequenced in a study of spatial heterogeneity in lung cancer. Regarding time point: blood at routine non-recurrence follow-up after resection. Each CDR3 protein is one row after TCRdb ran MiXCR on the 5' RACE reads. The repertoire has 20,000 to 30,000 distinct CDR3 sequences, 8% to 10% of them found once; the top ten carry about 20%. Specimen: PBMCs, collected at follow-up. These receptors were obtained from a male donor with early-stage non-small cell lung cancer.

In its sample, this clonotype was seen many times. The CDR3 region has the DNA TGCAGTGCTCGGGACAGGGCGGTCACTGAAGCTTTCTTT. Protein product: CSARDRAVTEAFF. The chain couples TRBV20-1 to TRBJ1-1, with 9 bases lining up with TRBD1. V dropped 5 bases and J dropped 4; count of bases not matched to a gene: 5. The CDR3 spans 13 residues. Germline V gene data show CDR1 as DFQATT and CDR2 as SNEGSKA (reference sequence).

The CDR3 loop is CAISEAFKGSYEQYF. CDR3 sequence (DNA): TGTGCCATCAGTGAGGCTTTCAAAGGTTCCTACGAGCAGTACTTC. V gene TRBV10-3 combines with J gene TRBJ2-7; D gene ambiguous. Germline V CDR1 and CDR2: ENHRY, SYGVKD. The CDR3 sequence is 15 residues long. V was trimmed by 2 bases and J by 1 base, leaving 12 bases between them.

This chain links TRBV11-2 with TRBJ2-5; 8 nucleotides agree with TRBD2. CDR1 is SGHAT and CDR2 is FQNNGV in the germline V gene. The CDR3 has 14 amino acids. The trim removed 10 bases at V and 1 base at J, leaving 8 bases unmatched. CDR3 loop: CATASGGFQETQYF. The CDR3 DNA follows: TGTGCCACAGCCAGCGGGGGCTTCCAAGAGACCCAGTACTTC.

The chain carries TRBV5-6 and TRBJ2-1; a possible D gene is TRBD1 (6 bases). The ends were cut back, 2 bases at V and 9 bases at J, with 18 bases in the middle. The CDR3 spans 15 residues. Germline CDR1 SGHDT, CDR2 YYEEEE. This chain's CDR3 is CASSFRAKQGSEQFF. The CDR3 region has the DNA TGTGCCAGCAGCTTCCGAGCTAAACAGGGTAGTGAGCAGTTCTTC.

This clonotype was recorded at least ten times. This chain connects TRBV7-6 to TRBJ1-5; 9 bases fit TRBD1. Germline lookup yields CDR1 SGHVS and CDR2 FNYEAQ. The ends lost 5 bases at V and 6 bases at J; junction bases unmatched: 11. This CDR3 region has 16 residues. CDR3 DNA: TGTGCCAGCAGCCAAGGGGGGACAGGGCCTATTCAGCCCCAGCATTTT. This codes for CASSQGGTGPIQPQHF.